Included here is one T cell receptor (beta chain) sequence, with context. Using immunoSEQ multiplex PCR, the repertoire was profiled, and TCRdb retains in-frame clones only, with some absent. The data contain about 10,000 clones, about 89% of them singletons. This record comes from a study of T cell repertoires in MIS-A myocarditis. The sample taken for sequencing was thoracic lymph node tissue obtained at autopsy. The sequence was obtained from a man between 18 and 29 years old with fulminant myocarditis from multisystem inflammatory syndrome in adults (MIS-A) after COVID-19.

The CDR3 nucleotides read TGTGCCAGCAGTACCACCCGGGACGGGGCCCAGGGGATGGCCCTCCACTTT. This encodes CASSTTRDGAQGMALHF. The rearrangement joins TRBV28 to TRBJ1-6, with a weak D call TRBD1 (6 bases). V shed 5 bases and J shed 14 bases, with 28 bases lying between them. CDR1 is MDHEN, CDR2 SYDVKM, per germline. The length of the CDR3 is 17 residues. Filled out from reference TRBV28 and TRBJ1-6, the complete variable domain reads DVKVTQSSRYLVKRTGEKVFLECVQDMDHENMFWYRQDPGLGLRLIYFSYDVKMKEKGDIPEGYSVSREKKERFSLILESASTNQTSMYLCASSTTRDGAQGMALHFGNGTRLTVT.